This TCR beta chain was profiled in a study of T cell clonality in common variable immunodeficiency. Study-level results: Reportedly, TCR beta sequences from common variable immunodeficiency showed fewer deletions and N-nucleotide insertions. Compared with controls, CVID subjects had fewer shared TCRbeta clones.

CVID meant reduced serum IgG, IgA and/or IgM plus specific antibody deficiency. Replacement immunoglobulin had been given to every CVID subject for at least one year. Using immunoSEQ multiplex PCR, the repertoire was profiled, and TCRdb retains in-frame clones only, with some absent. This sample carries some 21,000 clones, none of them present only once. This clone was seen many times. Its target is unknown. Sequencing ends 3 residues short of the CDR3 end; the germline J gene provides the rest. The CDR3 has 14 residues. Germline V lookup: CDR1 SGHRS, CDR2 YFSETQ. Germline trimming cut 5 bases from V and 4 bases from J; bases unmatched to any gene: 6.

The TCR sequence derives from a human donor with common variable immunodeficiency. This chain joins TRBV5-1 and TRBJ1-1; TRBD1 agrees at 9 bases. The sample consisted of peripheral blood mononuclear cells. CDR3 DNA (partial): TGCGCCAGCAGTTGGGACAGGGTCACCACTGAA. Translating it yields CASSWDRVTTE. The whole CDR3 protein reads CASSWDRVTTEAFF. Looking up the rest from reference TRBV5-1 and TRBJ1-1 gives the full variable domain: KAGVTQTPRYLIKTRGQQVTLSCSPISGHRSVSWYQQTPGQGLQFLFEYFSETQRNKGNFPGRFSGRQFSNSRSEMNVSTLELGDSALYLCASSWDRVTTEAFFGQGTRLTVV.